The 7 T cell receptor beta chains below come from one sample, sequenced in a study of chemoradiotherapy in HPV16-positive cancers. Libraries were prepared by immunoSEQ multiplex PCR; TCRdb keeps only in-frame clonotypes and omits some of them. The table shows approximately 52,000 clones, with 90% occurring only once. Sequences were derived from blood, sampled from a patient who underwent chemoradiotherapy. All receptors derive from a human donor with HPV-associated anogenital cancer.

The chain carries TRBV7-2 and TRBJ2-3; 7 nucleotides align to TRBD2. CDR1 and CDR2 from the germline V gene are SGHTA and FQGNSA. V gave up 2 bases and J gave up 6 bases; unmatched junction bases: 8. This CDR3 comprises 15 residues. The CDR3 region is CASSLMASGPDTQYF. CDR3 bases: TGTGCCAGCAGCTTAATGGCTAGCGGTCCGGATACGCAGTATTTT.

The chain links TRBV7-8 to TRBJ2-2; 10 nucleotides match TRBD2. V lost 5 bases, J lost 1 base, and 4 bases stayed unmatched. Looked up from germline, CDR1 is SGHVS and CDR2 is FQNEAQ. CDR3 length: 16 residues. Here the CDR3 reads CASSPRTSGNTGELFF. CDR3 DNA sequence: TGTGCCAGCAGCCCCCGGACTAGCGGGAACACCGGGGAGCTGTTTTTT. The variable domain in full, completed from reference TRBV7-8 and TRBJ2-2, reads GAGVSQSPRYKVAKRGQDVALRCDPISGHVSLFWYQQALGQGPEFLTYFQNEAQLDKSGLPSDRFFAERPEGSVSTLKIQRTQQEDSAVYLCASSPRTSGNTGELFFGEGSRLTVL.

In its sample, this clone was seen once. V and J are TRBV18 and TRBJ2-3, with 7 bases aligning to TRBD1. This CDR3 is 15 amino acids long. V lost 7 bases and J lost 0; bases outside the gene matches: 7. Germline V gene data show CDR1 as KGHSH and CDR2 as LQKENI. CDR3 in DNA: TGTGCCAGCTACAAGACAGGGTTTAGCACAGATACGCAGTATTTT. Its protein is CASYKTGFSTDTQYF. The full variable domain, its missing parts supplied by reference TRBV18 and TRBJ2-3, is NAGVMQNPRHLVRRRGQEARLRCSPMKGHSHVYWYRQLPEEGLKFMVYLQKENIIDESGMPKERFSAEFPKEGPSILRIQQVVRGDSAAYFCASYKTGFSTDTQYFGPGTRLTVL.

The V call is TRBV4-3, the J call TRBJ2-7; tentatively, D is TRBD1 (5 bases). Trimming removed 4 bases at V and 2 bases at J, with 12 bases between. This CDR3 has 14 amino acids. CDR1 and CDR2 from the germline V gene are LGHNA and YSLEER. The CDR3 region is CASSRGTEAYEQYF. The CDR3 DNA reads TGCGCCAGCAGCCGGGGCACAGAAGCCTACGAGCAGTACTTC.

The CDR3 loop is CASSALRGDTQYF. Here the CDR3 DNA reads TGTGCCAGCAGCGCCCTGAGGGGAGATACGCAGTATTTT. This chain uses TRBV7-2 with TRBJ2-3; the D call may be TRBD1 or TRBD2 (5 bases each). Germline-derived CDR1 and CDR2 are SGHTA and FQGNSA. V lost 5 bases and J lost 5, with 11 bases in between. The CDR3 has 13 amino acids. Supplemented by reference TRBV7-2 and TRBJ2-3, the full variable domain reads GAGVSQSPSNKVTEKGKDVELRCDPISGHTALYWYRQSLGQGLEFLIYFQGNSAPDKSGLPSDRFSAERTGGSVSTLTIQRTQQEDSAVYLCASSALRGDTQYFGPGTRLTVL.

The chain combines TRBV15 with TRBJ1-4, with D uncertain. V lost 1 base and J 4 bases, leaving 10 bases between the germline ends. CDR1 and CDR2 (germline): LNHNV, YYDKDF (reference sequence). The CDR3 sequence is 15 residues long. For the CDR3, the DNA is TGTGCCACCAGCAGAGTTCTCGGGATTAATGAAAAACTGTTTTTT. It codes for CATSRVLGINEKLFF.

Here the CDR3 DNA reads TGTGCCAGCAGCTATACCGGGGCGACCTACGAGCAGTACTTC. This sequence encodes CASSYTGATYEQYF. The chain combines TRBV11-2 with TRBJ2-7, with D perhaps matching TRBD1 or TRBD2 (5 bases each). Germline CDR1 reads SGHAT; CDR2 reads FQNNGV. Trimming took off 4 bases at V and 2 bases at J, with 12 bases between the two ends. The CDR3 has 14 residues. Combining the CDR3 with reference TRBV11-2 and TRBJ2-7 gives the whole variable domain EAGVAQSPRYKIIEKRQSVAFWCNPISGHATLYWYQQILGQGPKLLIQFQNNGVVDDSQLPKDRFSAERLKGVDSTLKIQPAKLEDSAVYLCASSYTGATYEQYFGPGTRLTVT.